The following is a T cell receptor beta chain sequence with its context. Its antigen is unidentified. These data originate in a study of shared clonotypes between healthy human individuals. Background on the study: The donors, two women and a few men, were aged 18 to 49. The plates for each donor numbered three CD4 naive, three CD4 memory, two CD8 naive and one CD8 memory. The study's findings and limits: Non-shared clonotypes showed lower generation probabilities than clonotypes common to all four donors.

V was clipped by 5 bases and J by 5 bases; unmatched bases: 19. The CDR3 loop spans 20 amino acids. Germline V gene data show CDR1 as MNHEY and CDR2 as SMNVEV (reference sequence). Every subset's genomic DNA went evenly onto several immunoSEQ plates. Using immunoSEQ multiplex PCR, the repertoire was profiled, and TCRdb retains in-frame clones only, with some absent. The data hold hundreds of thousands of clones, with 90% to 95% observed a single time. CD45RO-negative CD8 cells positively selected for CCR7 made up the naive population, which excluded terminally differentiated effector memory CD45RA+ cells.

V usage is TRBV27 and J usage is TRBJ2-1, with 12 bases lining up with TRBD2. The clonotype originates from a woman younger than 45 in good health. Material: naive CD8+ T cells sorted from blood. In nucleotides, the CDR3 is TGTGCCAGCAGTACCCCCAGACTAGCGGGAGAAAGGGGGAAGGACAATGAGCAGTTCTTC. As protein: CASSTPRLAGERGKDNEQFF.